Presented here are 26 T cell receptor beta chains from one specimen sequenced in a study of T cell changes during pregnancy in multiple sclerosis. The table came from immunoSEQ multiplex PCR; TCRdb's copy has only in-frame clones and leaves some out. The table has around 27,000 clones, approximately 94% seen once. The specimen comprised CD4+ T cells from peripheral blood mononuclear cells, sampled in the first trimester of pregnancy. The receptors stem from a female donor with multiple sclerosis, enrolled in a pregnancy study.

This clone has only one observation. The gene calls are TRBV4-1 and TRBJ2-5; a weak D match, TRBD2 (5 bases). The length of the CDR3 is 14 residues. V lost 4 bases and J lost 2, with 11 bases in between. Germline lookup yields CDR1 MGHRA and CDR2 YSYEKL. The CDR3, as DNA: TGCGCCAGCAGCCGCCAGTCGGGGCAAGAGACCCAGTACTTC. It specifies CASSRQSGQETQYF.

The chain has TRBV27 and TRBJ2-1; 7 positions match TRBD2. Per the germline V gene, CDR1 is MNHEY and CDR2 is SMNVEV (reference sequence). The CDR3 extends over 15 amino acids. V lost 5 bases to trimming and J lost 5 bases; unmatched junction nucleotides: 9. CDR3 in amino acids: CASSPKAGVNNEQFF. CDR3 sequence (DNA): TGTGCCAGCAGTCCAAAGGCGGGGGTAAACAATGAGCAGTTCTTC.

This sequence joins TRBV5-6 and TRBJ2-7; TRBD2 matches at 11 bases. Per the germline V gene, CDR1 is SGHDT and CDR2 is YYEEEE. This CDR3 is 16 amino acids long. V gave up 1 base and J gave up 4 bases; unmatched junction bases: 7. The CDR3 loop is CASSLIIAGGTYEQYF. In DNA form, the CDR3 reads TGTGCCAGCAGCTTGATAATAGCGGGGGGGACTTACGAGCAGTACTTC.

This clone has a single count. The CDR3 DNA sequence: TGTGCCAGCAGCTTACAGGCGACGAACACTGAAGCTTTCTTT. Encoded protein: CASSLQATNTEAFF. V usage is TRBV5-4 and J usage is TRBJ1-1; D is perhaps TRBD1 (5 bases). V lost 2 bases, J lost 1 base, and 9 bases lay in between. The germline CDR1 and CDR2 sequences are SGHNT and YYREEE (reference sequence). CDR3 length: 14 residues.

The V gene is TRBV2, the J gene TRBJ2-1, with TRBD2 matching 7 bases. CDR1 and CDR2 from the germline V gene are SNHLY and FYNNEI. The CDR3 is 12 amino acids. V trimming: 11 bases; J trimming: 6 bases; junction bases outside the gene matches: 7. In DNA form, the CDR3 reads TGTGCCGGGGGGGTCCCGACCAATGAGCAGTTCTTC. It translates to CAGGVPTNEQFF.

The chain joins TRBV5-1 to TRBJ2-2, with 14 bases fitting TRBD2. Per germline, CDR1 SGHRS and CDR2 YFSETQ. This CDR3 contains 17 residues. After removal of 4 bases from V and 4 bases from J, the junction contained 6 bases not matched to a gene. Written as DNA, the CDR3 is TGCGCCAGCAGCGCCGGGACTAGCGGGGGAGGCACCGGGGAGCTGTTTTTT. Protein product: CASSAGTSGGGTGELFF.

This chain uses TRBV2 with TRBJ2-7, with 9 bases that match TRBD1. Germline-derived CDR1 and CDR2 are SNHLY and FYNNEI. The CDR3 loop spans 16 amino acids. Trimming cost V 2 bases and J 0 bases; bases outside gene matches: 5. CDR3 nucleotides: TGTGCCAGCAGTGAACCGGGACAGGGTGCCTCCTACGAGCAGTACTTC. Protein sequence: CASSEPGQGASYEQYF.

This sequence joins TRBV5-6 and TRBJ2-5; 8 positions match TRBD1. CDR1 and CDR2 from the germline V gene are SGHDT and YYEEEE. The CDR3 length is 13 residues. After removal of 4 bases from V and 8 bases from J, the junction contained 7 bases not matched to a gene. The CDR3 DNA sequence: TGTGCCAGCAGCCCCCGACAGGGGTTAACCCAGTACTTC. It codes for CASSPRQGLTQYF.

This clone was seen a single time. This sequence joins TRBV5-1 and TRBJ2-1; TRBD2 matches 9 bases. Germline V gene sequence: CDR1 SGHRS, CDR2 YFSETQ. The length of the CDR3 is 16 residues. The V and J ends lost 4 bases and 8 bases, in that order; junction bases with no gene match: 13. In DNA, the CDR3 is TGCGCCAGCAGCCCTTTGACTAGCGGATCTTCTGATGAGCAGTTCTTC. Protein: CASSPLTSGSSDEQFF. The full variable domain, completed using reference TRBV5-1 and TRBJ2-1, is KAGVTQTPRYLIKTRGQQVTLSCSPISGHRSVSWYQQTPGQGLQFLFEYFSETQRNKGNFPGRFSGRQFSNSRSEMNVSTLELGDSALYLCASSPLTSGSSDEQFFGPGTRLTVL.

Remarks on this clone: This specimen includes other DNA sequences encoding the same CDR3. This chain links TRBV2 with TRBJ1-6; 9 bases align to TRBD1. CDR1 is SNHLY, CDR2 FYNNEI, per germline. Losses at the gene ends were 4 bases for V and 0 bases for J; bases not matched to a gene: 1. The CDR3 extends over 16 amino acids. CDR3 sequence reads: CASSGDRVSYNSPLHF. CDR3 in DNA: TGTGCCAGCAGTGGGGACAGGGTCTCCTATAATTCACCCCTCCACTTT.

The V call is TRBV9, the J call TRBJ2-1; weak D call: TRBD1 (6 bases). The V and J ends lost 3 bases and 1 base respectively, with 11 bases between them. The CDR3 contains 15 residues. CDR1 and CDR2 from the germline V gene are SGDLS and YYNGEE. Here the CDR3 reads CASSAQGGSYNEQFF. In DNA form, the CDR3 reads TGTGCCAGCAGCGCCCAAGGGGGTTCCTACAATGAGCAGTTCTTC.

J is TRBJ2-5 and V is TRBV4-3, with D perhaps matching TRBD2 (6 bases). Trimming took off 1 base at V and 1 base at J, with 16 bases between the two ends. This CDR3 has 17 residues. Germline V gene lookup returns CDR1 LGHNA and CDR2 YSLEER. The DNA of the CDR3 is TGCGCCAGCAGCCAAGCCTCGCTGGGGGGTCTCCAAGAGACCCAGTACTTC. It yields the protein CASSQASLGGLQETQYF.

V gene TRBV12-2 combines with J gene TRBJ1-5; the table calls TRBD1, which could not be checked here. TRBV12-2 is a documented pseudogene. CDR3 length equals 17 residues. The CDR3 sequence: CASRLGGLGRVVGPQHF. DNA of the CDR3: TGTGCAAGTCGCTTAGGTGGTCTGGGGCGTGTGGTGGGGCCCCAGCATTTT.

V gene TRBV6-4 combines with J gene TRBJ2-2; a weak D match, TRBD2 (5 bases). V dropped 3 bases and J dropped 7 bases, with 12 bases sitting between them. The length of the CDR3 is 14 residues. Germline CDR1 and CDR2: MRHNA and SNTAGT. CDR3 DNA: TGTGCCAGCAGTGAAGCTAGCTTCGGCGGGGAGCTGTTTTTT. It encodes CASSEASFGGELFF.

The chain joins TRBV7-2 to TRBJ2-7; the D gene is possibly TRBD1 (5 bases). Germline CDR1 and CDR2: SGHTA and FQGNSA. There are 14 residues in the CDR3. V gave up 2 bases and J gave up 3 bases, with 11 bases separating them. The CDR3 region is CASSLLGVSYEQYF. Written as DNA, the CDR3 is TGTGCCAGCAGCTTACTAGGGGTCAGCTACGAGCAGTACTTC.

The V call is TRBV7-9, the J call TRBJ1-4; no reliable D call. This CDR3 is built from 17 residues. The germline CDR1 and CDR2 sequences are SEHNR and FQNEAQ (reference sequence). Trimming took off 3 bases at V and 5 bases at J, with 19 bases between the two ends. CDR3 nucleotide sequence: TGTGCCAGCAGCTTGGGTATTTGGACGGGGAGGAATGAAAAACTGTTTTTT. Protein sequence: CASSLGIWTGRNEKLFF.

The V call is TRBV4-1, the J call TRBJ2-3; no clear D gene. CDR1 is MGHRA, CDR2 YSYEKL, per germline. V was trimmed by 4 bases and J by 1 base, leaving 12 bases between them. The CDR3 contains 15 residues. This chain's CDR3 is CASSPWASRTDTQYF. The CDR3 DNA follows: TGCGCCAGCAGCCCCTGGGCCTCTCGCACAGATACGCAGTATTTT.

The chain joins TRBV5-6 to TRBJ1-6; 7 positions match TRBD1. The CDR3 runs 17 residues. The germline V gene encodes CDR1 SGHDT and CDR2 YYEEEE. V dropped 1 base and J dropped 7; count of bases not matched to a gene: 11. Here the CDR3 DNA reads TGTGCCAGCAGCTTGATAGGGACAGACCGAGGCAATTCACCCCTCCACTTT. Its translation is CASSLIGTDRGNSPLHF.

The rearrangement joins TRBV4-1 to TRBJ2-1, with 9 positions matching TRBD1. CDR3 size: 15 residues. From germline, CDR1 is MGHRA and CDR2 YSYEKL. Losses at the gene ends were 2 bases for V and 4 bases for J; bases not matched to a gene: 3. Here the CDR3 reads CASSQWTGVYNEQFF. The DNA of the CDR3 is TGCGCCAGCAGCCAATGGACAGGGGTTTACAATGAGCAGTTCTTC.

V and J are TRBV18 and TRBJ2-1, with a weak D call TRBD1 (5 bases). The CDR3 consists of 16 residues. The V and J ends lost 2 bases and 5 bases respectively, with 16 bases between them. Germline-derived CDR1 and CDR2 are KGHSH and LQKENI. The CDR3, as DNA: TGTGCCAGCTCACCAAACCAGGGTATGTGGGACAATGAGCAGTTCTTC. Translating gives CASSPNQGMWDNEQFF.

The chain uses TRBV27 and TRBJ1-6; 8 bases line up with TRBD1. Germline CDR1 reads MNHEY; CDR2 reads SMNVEV (reference sequence). The trim removed 5 bases at V and 10 bases at J, leaving 25 bases unmatched. The CDR3 covers 20 residues. CDR3 coding DNA: TGTGCCAGCAGTCCCCGGGGTGGACAGGGTTTAACCTTTTTTCGGTCACCCCTCCACTTT. Its translation is CASSPRGGQGLTFFRSPLHF.

The chain recombines TRBV4-1 with TRBJ2-2, with D possibly TRBD1 on 5 matching bases. V was clipped by 3 bases and J by 1 base, with 12 bases between them. CDR1 is MGHRA, CDR2 YSYEKL, per germline. CDR3 length: 16 amino acids. The CDR3 region has the DNA TGCGCCAGCAGCCAGGCCAGGGATTTGAACACCGGGGAGCTGTTTTTT. The encoded protein is CASSQARDLNTGELFF.

Points on this clone: Other DNA sequences in this specimen translate into the identical CDR3. This chain uses TRBV19 with TRBJ2-5, with 7 bases fitting TRBD2. J was trimmed by 5 bases and V by 6 bases; bases with no gene match: 3. Germline V CDR1 and CDR2: LNHDA, SQIVND (reference sequence). The CDR3 runs to 12 residues. The CDR3 DNA reads as TGTGCCAGTAGACAAGCGGGGGAGACCCAGTACTTC. Translation: CASRQAGETQYF.

Points on this clone: Germline is not matched at one junction end, which may reflect a read error. The chain joins TRBV7-7 to TRBJ2-3; D possibly corresponds to TRBD1 (5 bases). From germline, CDR1 is SSHAT and CDR2 FNYEAQ (reference sequence). The CDR3 extends over 15 amino acids. CDR3 sequence reads: CASSSGWSGTDTQYF. The DNA of the CDR3 is TGTGCTAGCAGCTCAGGGTGGAGCGGCACAGATACGCAGTATTTT.

The chain is built from TRBV6-1 and TRBJ1-5; no reliable D call. CDR1 is MNHNS, CDR2 SASEGT, per germline. V was pared by 3 bases and J by 7 bases, with 10 bases between. The CDR3 is 13 residues long. CDR3 nucleotides: TGTGCCAGCAGTGACGTATCGGAGCAGCCCCAGCATTTT. It is translated as CASSDVSEQPQHF.

This rearrangement joins TRBV30 to TRBJ2-2; 7 bases agree with TRBD2. CDR3 size: 18 residues. Germline-derived CDR1 and CDR2 are GTSNPN and SVGIG (reference sequence). J was trimmed by 0 bases and V by 3 bases; bases with no gene match: 13. The CDR3 DNA reads as TGTGCCTGGAGGAATCGCGGGGGATTCTCCGCGAACACCGGGGAGCTGTTTTTT. Amino acid sequence: CAWRNRGGFSANTGELFF.